The rows below give T cell receptor beta chains drawn from one sample of a study of blood T cell repertoires in COVID-19. TCRdb keeps only in-frame clones here, not all; method: immunoSEQ multiplex PCR. The sample records roughly 160,000 clones, approximately 91% being singletons. The material sequenced was peripheral blood. These receptors were obtained from a man in his forties or fifties with acute or convalescent COVID-19. The CDR3 runs from the conserved cysteine through the conserved F or W. D genes are given only for firm matches.

cdr3_length v_call d_call cdr3_aa
11 TRBV25-1 - CASSRGETQYF
15 TRBV5-1 - CASSLSQGSGTEAFF
15 TRBV4-3 TRBD1 CASSQGQGRNSPLHF
16 TRBV11-2 TRBD2 CASRRTSGPNTGELFF
15 TRBV2 TRBD2 CASSLLAGGSNEQFF
14 TRBV10-3 - CAISEARETGELFF
13 TRBV27 - CASSSLNTGELFF
17 TRBV11-2 TRBD1 CASSNTFGTGEFQPQHF
14 TRBV29-1 - CSVELAQDYNEQFF
15 TRBV5-1 TRBD1 CASSLGDRLAGPQHF
14 TRBV3-1/TRBV3-2 - CASSHGGQTAEAFF
16 TRBV6-1 TRBD2 CASSEWALTSDYEQYF
15 TRBV9 TRBD2 CASSASGRNTGELFF
15 TRBV2 - CASSGGRVSGNTIYF
14 TRBV15 TRBD1 CATSTTGGAYEQYF
13 TRBV27 - CASTSGYSYEQYF
13 TRBV25-1 - CASQQDVYNEQFF
15 TRBV4-3 - CASSQDLGSQETQYF
14 TRBV28 TRBD1 CASRSTGEANTIYF
14 TRBV19 TRBD2 CASSSGSWGNEQFF
17 TRBV18 TRBD1 CASSLRQGFETNEKLFF
15 TRBV5-1 - CASSLGQASTDTQYF
15 TRBV6-5 TRBD1 CASSLGQTLQETQYF
15 TRBV15 TRBD2 CATSRSLGGTGELFF
16 TRBV6-2/TRBV6-3 TRBD1 CASSPSDRGLDQPQHF
14 TRBV3-1/TRBV3-2 TRBD2 CASSQGTSGYEQYF
16 TRBV10-3 TRBD1 CAISESKSGGATEQYF
12 TRBV3-1/TRBV3-2 - CASSRGGDTQYF
15 TRBV6-4 TRBD2 CASRHLAGVPCEQYF
14 TRBV6-5 - CASRIGIGDQPQHF
15 TRBV2 TRBD2 CASREGTSGRNEQFF
15 TRBV5-1 TRBD1 CASSLSSGGVQPQHF
14 TRBV5-1 TRBD1 CASSLNRGRYEQYF
12 TRBV5-6 - CASSGGNEKLFF
13 TRBV12-3/TRBV12-4 - CASSPQGQGGYTF
14 TRBV15 - CATSRQGGTDTQYF
14 TRBV4-2 - CASSQVPDSYEQYF
15 TRBV3-1/TRBV3-2 TRBD2 CASSQLAGVRTEQYF
14 TRBV30 TRBD1 CAWSTGQGEETQYF
15 TRBV10-3 TRBD1 CAIRETGDRHQPQHF